Listed here are 9 T cell receptor beta chains from one sample, sequenced in a study of PD-L1 blockade in urothelial cancer. Libraries were prepared by immunoSEQ multiplex PCR; TCRdb keeps only in-frame clonotypes and omits some of them. Of 60,000 to 75,000 clones detected, about four fifths appear once; the ten largest clones hold around a tenth. The time point was: pretreatment peripheral blood. Sequenced here: PBMCs, sampled around atezolizumab (anti-PD-L1) treatment. The receptors here all came from a woman in her 70s with urothelial cancer.

Turning to this clone: One junction end does not reproduce the germline sequence, and a read error may be involved. The chain combines TRBV6-6 with TRBJ1-1; D gene uncertain. Looked up from germline, CDR1 is MNHNY and CDR2 is SVGAGI (reference sequence). The CDR3 is made up of 13 amino acids. This chain's CDR3 is CATSKLVGTEAFF. CDR3 in DNA: TGTGCCACCAGTAAGCTAGTCGGCACTGAAGCTTTCTTT.

The rearrangement uses TRBV6-1 and TRBJ1-1, with D uncertain. CDR3 size: 13 residues. CDR1 is MNHNS, CDR2 SASEGT, per germline. Trimming left V 10 bases short and J 4 bases short, with 16 bases between. Here the CDR3 DNA reads TGTGCCATCCTACCCAGTGGCGGCACTGAAGCTTTCTTT. As protein: CAILPSGGTEAFF.

V gene TRBV5-1 combines with J gene TRBJ2-7; 9 nucleotides match TRBD1. CDR1 is SGHRS and CDR2 is YFSETQ in the germline V gene. This CDR3 region has 14 residues. The junction had 4 bases not matched to a gene; V was cut back by 0 bases and J by 6 bases. The DNA for the CDR3 is TGCGCCAGCAGCTTGGAGGGACAGGGTTTCGAGCAGTACTTC. It is translated as CASSLEGQGFEQYF. The variable domain in full, with the rest retrieved from reference TRBV5-1 and TRBJ2-7, is KAGVTQTPRYLIKTRGQQVTLSCSPISGHRSVSWYQQTPGQGLQFLFEYFSETQRNKGNFPGRFSGRQFSNSRSEMNVSTLELGDSALYLCASSLEGQGFEQYFGPGTRLTVT.

The chain carries TRBV19 and TRBJ1-2, with 7 bases lining up with TRBD1. The CDR3 spans 16 residues. V shed 1 base, J shed 6 bases, and the junction held 11 bases outside the gene matches. Germline CDR1 reads LNHDA; CDR2 reads SQIVND (reference sequence). The CDR3, as DNA: TGTGCCAGTAGTATAGTGAGAACAGGGGCCGGTGATGGCTACACCTTC. This sequence encodes CASSIVRTGAGDGYTF.

J is TRBJ2-2 and V is TRBV9, with TRBD1 matching 11 bases. Trimming cost V 0 bases and J 4 bases; bases outside gene matches: 5. The CDR3 is made up of 17 amino acids. Germline lookup yields CDR1 SGDLS and CDR2 YYNGEE. CDR3 residues: CASSVAGQGASTGELFF. CDR3 nucleotides: TGTGCCAGCAGCGTAGCAGGACAGGGGGCGAGCACCGGGGAGCTGTTTTTT. Looking up the rest from reference TRBV9 and TRBJ2-2 gives the full variable domain: DSGVTQTPKHLITATGQRVTLRCSPRSGDLSVYWYQQSLDQGLQFLIQYYNGEERAKGNILERFSAQQFPDLHSELNLSSLELGDSALYFCASSVAGQGASTGELFFGEGSRLTVL.

This chain connects TRBV19 to TRBJ1-1; unclear D gene. CDR3 length: 14 residues. V lost 3 bases and J lost 0, with 8 bases in between. Germline V gene lookup returns CDR1 LNHDA and CDR2 SQIVND (reference sequence). In DNA, the CDR3 is TGTGCCAGTAGTATCCAACTGTTGAACACTGAAGCTTTCTTT. This translates into CASSIQLLNTEAFF.

This chain connects TRBV7-8 to TRBJ2-3; 13 nucleotides align to TRBD2. Trimming took 8 bases from V and 6 from J; bases not matched to a gene: 11. The CDR3 consists of 16 residues. Germline lookup yields CDR1 SGHVS and CDR2 FQNEAQ. Here the CDR3 reads CASLPDGLAGVDTQYF. CDR3 coding DNA: TGTGCCAGCCTCCCAGACGGACTAGCGGGAGTCGATACGCAGTATTTT.

The chain carries TRBV5-1 and TRBJ2-3, with TRBD2 matching 8 bases. The trim removed 4 bases at V and 0 bases at J, leaving 16 bases unmatched. The CDR3 extends over 19 amino acids. Looked up from germline, CDR1 is SGHRS and CDR2 is YFSETQ. The CDR3 DNA reads as TGCGCCAGCAGCCTGTGGGGGGAGCGGGGGCCTACTAGCACAGATACGCAGTATTTT. This translates into CASSLWGERGPTSTDTQYF.

This clone was counted once. The chain is built from TRBV10-3 and TRBJ2-7; D not resolved. The germline V and J ends were trimmed by 6 bases and 4 bases, with 13 bases remaining between them. The CDR3 totals 13 residues. The germline gives CDR1 ENHRY, CDR2 SYGVKD. CDR3 sequence: CAISYQTGYEQYF. The CDR3 bases are TGTGCCATCAGCTATCAAACGGGTTACGAGCAGTACTTC.